The source of this T cell receptor (beta chain) is a study of T cells in Graves' hyperthyroidism and ophthalmopathy. This clonotype was observed many times. Amplified TCR beta CDR3 regions derived from RNA transcripts. HTBI primers were employed in a first-round RT-PCR of the TCR CDR3. TCRdb reanalysed the multiplex PCR reads using MiXCR and keeps one entry per CDR3 protein. This sample has under 400,000 distinct CDR3 sequences, with roughly 18% found just once. Between the trimmed V and J ends, which lost 0 bases and 2 bases, there was a span of 10 bases. This CDR3 spans 14 amino acids. The germline V gene has CDR1 GTSNPN and CDR2 SVGIG (reference sequence). A lack of ophthalmopathy progression within 18 months defined stable Graves' hyperthyroidism.

The J gene is TRBJ2-5, the V gene TRBV30; D perhaps matches TRBD2 (5 bases). The sample taken for sequencing was blood. This receptor was obtained from a woman between 45 and 65 years old with Graves' hyperthyroidism. CDR3 region: CAWSVERRQETQYF. CDR3 DNA sequence: TGTGCCTGGAGTGTAGAGCGGAGGCAAGAGACCCAGTACTTC.